These 20 T cell receptor beta chains were all obtained from the same sample, sequenced in a study of blood T cell repertoires in COVID-19. Sequencing was performed with immunoSEQ multiplex PCR; in TCRdb, only in-frame clones are kept and a portion is missing. This table has more than 95,000 clones, roughly 90% appearing once. The sequenced sample consisted of peripheral blood. These receptor sequences come from a woman aged 80 or over in a cohort sampled during active COVID-19.

V gene TRBV3-1 (or the pseudogene TRBV3-2) combines with J gene TRBJ2-4; D might be TRBD1 (6 bases). CDR3 length equals 17 residues. Germline lookup yields CDR1 LGHDT and CDR2 YNNKEL (reference sequence). Trimming left V 0 bases short and J 2 bases short, with 14 bases between. The CDR3 DNA is TGTGCCAGCAGCCAAGAGGGGGCGGAACGGACCAAAAACATTCAGTACTTC. Residues: CASSQEGAERTKNIQYF.

The chain couples TRBV6-5 to TRBJ2-3, with D possibly being TRBD1 (6 bases). The germline V and J ends were trimmed by 6 bases and 6 bases, with 13 bases remaining between them. Germline-derived CDR1 and CDR2 are MNHEY and SVGAGI. There are 13 residues in the CDR3. CDR3 sequence reads: CASSQGLRDTQYF. CDR3 nucleotides: TGTGCCAGCAGCCAGGGGCTCAGGGATACGCAGTATTTT.

The chain has TRBV5-6 and TRBJ2-1; 9 nucleotides line up with TRBD2. The CDR3 has 15 amino acids. Germline V gene sequence: CDR1 SGHDT, CDR2 YYEEEE. V was clipped by 3 bases and J by 5 bases; unmatched bases: 6. The chain's CDR3 is CASSYGGLADNEQFF. In DNA, the CDR3 is TGTGCCAGCAGCTACGGGGGACTAGCTGACAATGAGCAGTTCTTC.

DNA of the CDR3: TGTGCCAGCAGTGTAGGAGGCAGGATTAACACCGGGGAGCTGTTTTTT. Amino acids: CASSVGGRINTGELFF. The chain couples TRBV6-4 to TRBJ2-2; tentatively, D is TRBD2 (5 bases). The CDR3 runs to 16 residues. Germline loops: CDR1 MRHNA, CDR2 SNTAGT. Between the trimmed V and J ends, which lost 4 bases and 2 bases, there was a span of 14 bases.

The CDR3 is CASRGLNSYNEQFF. CDR3 nucleotide sequence: TGTGCCAGTAGGGGGTTGAACTCCTACAATGAGCAGTTCTTC. The genes are TRBV28 and TRBJ2-1, with a weak D call TRBD1 (6 bases). The CDR3 runs to 14 residues. The ends were cut back, 9 bases at V and 0 bases at J, with 12 bases in the middle. Germline CDR1 reads MDHEN; CDR2 reads SYDVKM.

The chain couples TRBV19 to TRBJ1-6; 8 bases are shared with TRBD1. The V gene's germline CDR1 is LNHDA and CDR2 SQIVND (reference sequence). V shed 5 bases and J 8 bases; nucleotides not matched to a gene: 5. The CDR3 extends over 14 amino acids. CDR3 sequence: CASSGTGDHSPLHF. The CDR3 bases are TGTGCCAGTAGTGGGACAGGTGATCATTCACCCCTCCACTTT.

The DNA for the CDR3 is TGCGCCAGCAGCCCGAACCGAATAAGTTCAGGGAATCAGCCCCAGCATTTT. Protein sequence: CASSPNRISSGNQPQHF. The genes are TRBV4-1 and TRBJ1-5, with D possibly being TRBD1 (5 bases). CDR3 size: 17 residues. The germline V gene encodes CDR1 MGHRA and CDR2 YSYEKL. The germline V and J ends were trimmed by 4 bases and 4 bases, with 20 bases remaining between them.

The chain carries TRBV19 and TRBJ2-7; D not certain. Germline V gene sequence: CDR1 LNHDA, CDR2 SQIVND (reference sequence). This CDR3 is 13 amino acids long. Deletions cut 2 bases from V and 1 base from J, with 6 bases between. The CDR3 DNA reads as TGTGCCAGTAGTATACAGTTATCCTACGAGCAGTACTTC. Protein sequence: CASSIQLSYEQYF.

As DNA, the CDR3 is TGTGCCAGCAGCAATCGGGGGGTCCTTCGCAATGAGCAGTTCTTC. This translates into CASSNRGVLRNEQFF. The chain links TRBV11-2 to TRBJ2-1; 7 positions agree with TRBD2. CDR1 is SGHAT and CDR2 is FQNNGV in the germline V gene. V was pared by 5 bases and J by 6 bases, with 10 bases of the junction left unmatched. The CDR3 is 15 amino acids.

The chain carries TRBV27 and TRBJ2-3; possible D gene TRBD2, 6 bases. The CDR3 consists of 14 residues. Trimming removed 7 bases from V and 7 bases from J, with 18 bases in between. The germline V gene has CDR1 MNHEY and CDR2 SMNVEV (reference sequence). CDR3 DNA sequence: TGTGCCAGCAATCAACAGACCGGGGGAAATACGCAGTATTTT. Translating it yields CASNQQTGGNTQYF.

This clone was recorded a few times. The rearrangement joins TRBV6-5 to TRBJ1-5; no definite D call. CDR1 MNHEY and CDR2 SVGAGI come from the germline V gene. V was trimmed by 8 bases and J by 4 bases, leaving 12 bases between them. CDR3 length: 13 residues. The DNA of the CDR3 is TGTGCCAGCCTGGAGGTTCCGAATCAGCCCCAGCATTTT. Its translation: CASLEVPNQPQHF.

The chain recombines TRBV11-2 with TRBJ2-3, with D possibly being TRBD2 (6 bases). Trimming removed 5 bases from V and 4 bases from J, with 16 bases in between. Per the germline V gene, CDR1 is SGHAT and CDR2 is FQNNGV. This CDR3 region has 15 residues. CDR3 in amino acids: CASSLGGAVPDTQYF. The CDR3 DNA is TGTGCCAGCAGCCTTGGCGGGGCCGTCCCAGATACGCAGTATTTT.

V is TRBV6-1 and J is TRBJ1-1; possible D gene TRBD1, 5 bases. The CDR3 length is 12 residues. Germline assignment: CDR1 MNHNS and CDR2 SASEGT. V lost 2 bases, J lost 7 bases, and 8 bases lay in between. CDR3 in DNA: TGTGCCAGCAGTGAAACGGGGGGTGAAGCTTTCTTT. Its translation: CASSETGGEAFF.

This clone was detected only once. V usage is TRBV7-2 and J usage is TRBJ1-1, with D unresolved. Trimming removed 1 base at V and 0 bases at J, with 12 bases between. Germline lookup yields CDR1 SGHTA and CDR2 FQGNSA. The CDR3 contains 16 residues. The CDR3 nucleotides are TGTGCCAGCAGCTTAGTAGGAGGATCCGTGAACACTGAAGCTTTCTTT. As protein: CASSLVGGSVNTEAFF.

The genes are TRBV10-3 and TRBJ1-2, with 7 bases matching TRBD1. The CDR3 sequence is 13 residues long. The ends lost 3 bases at V and 8 bases at J; junction bases unmatched: 6. Per the germline V gene, CDR1 is ENHRY and CDR2 is SYGVKD. The CDR3 sequence is CAISDWDSEGYTF. DNA of the CDR3: TGTGCCATCAGTGACTGGGACAGCGAGGGCTACACCTTC.

The V call is TRBV10-3, the J call TRBJ1-2; D might be TRBD1 (6 bases). This CDR3 comprises 12 residues. Trimming took off 1 base at V and 6 bases at J, with 6 bases between the two ends. Germline V gives CDR1 ENHRY, CDR2 SYGVKD. CDR3 bases: TGTGCCATCAGTGAGTACAGGGATGGCTACACCTTC. Translating it yields CAISEYRDGYTF.

The chain has TRBV5-1 and TRBJ2-1; D perhaps matches TRBD1 (5 bases). CDR1 and CDR2 from the germline V gene are SGHRS and YFSETQ. This CDR3 comprises 16 residues. The V and J ends lost 2 bases and 0 bases respectively, with 12 bases between them. CDR3 region: CASSLIGDRSYNEQFF. The CDR3 DNA reads TGCGCCAGCAGCTTAATAGGGGATCGCTCCTACAATGAGCAGTTCTTC.

This clone was picked up one time. V and J are TRBV5-4 and TRBJ2-7; the match to TRBD2 covers 8 bases. The CDR3 is made up of 16 amino acids. V was pared by 0 bases and J by 6 bases, with 11 bases of the junction left unmatched. Germline CDR1 reads SGHNT; CDR2 reads YYREEE (reference sequence). CDR3 residues: CASSLVPAGVSSEQYF. DNA for the CDR3: TGTGCCAGCAGCTTGGTCCCAGCGGGAGTATCTAGCGAGCAGTACTTC. Full variable domain (remainder filled in from reference TRBV5-4 and TRBJ2-7): ETGVTQSPTHLIKTRGQQVTLRCSSQSGHNTVSWYQQALGQGPQFIFQYYREEENGRGNFPPRFSGLQFPNYSSELNVNALELDDSALYLCASSLVPAGVSSEQYFGPGTRLTVT.

V gene TRBV6-5 combines with J gene TRBJ2-5; a possible D gene is TRBD1 (6 bases). V gave up 7 bases and J gave up 5 bases, with 17 bases separating them. The CDR3 consists of 14 residues. Germline V gene data show CDR1 as MNHEY and CDR2 as SVGAGI. CDR3 residues: CASTPLGARETQYF. The CDR3, as DNA: TGTGCCAGCACTCCTCTGGGGGCGCGGGAGACCCAGTACTTC.

J is TRBJ1-2 and V is TRBV6-5; D gene unclear. The CDR3 has 13 amino acids. CDR1 and CDR2 (germline): MNHEY, SVGAGI. Trimming removed 3 bases at V and 2 bases at J, with 7 bases between. CDR3 nucleotide sequence: TGTGCCAGCAGTTATTTACAGAACTATGGCTACACCTTC. This encodes CASSYLQNYGYTF.